This T cell receptor (beta chain) comes out of a study of shared clonotypes between healthy human individuals. Profiling relied on immunoSEQ multiplex PCR, and the TCRdb table lists in-frame clones only, not all of them. This sample has about 1.1 million clones, with approximately 80% found just once. This sequence originates from a man between 18 and 29 years old in good health. Some clones in this sample may be carry-over from other donors' samples. The sequenced sample was memory CD4+ T cells from PBMCs. The sample's subset: CD45RA-negative fraction.

The CDR3 DNA is TGCAGCGTTGAGGAACAGGTGACCGGGGAGCTGTTTTTT. Translation: CSVEEQVTGELFF. This rearrangement joins TRBV29-1 to TRBJ2-2; TRBD1 might be the D (5 bases). Per germline, CDR1 SQVTM and CDR2 ANQGSEA. This CDR3 region has 13 residues. V shed 3 bases and J shed 5 bases, with 10 bases lying between them.